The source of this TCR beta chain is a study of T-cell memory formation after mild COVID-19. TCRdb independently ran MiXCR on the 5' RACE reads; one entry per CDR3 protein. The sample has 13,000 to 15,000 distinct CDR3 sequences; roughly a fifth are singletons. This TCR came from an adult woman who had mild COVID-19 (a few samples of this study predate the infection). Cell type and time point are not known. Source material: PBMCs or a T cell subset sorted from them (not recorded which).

This CDR3 is CSVGTGGYNEQFF. The DNA of the CDR3 is TGCAGCGTTGGGACAGGGGGCTACAATGAGCAGTTCTTC. J is TRBJ2-1 and V is TRBV29-1; 10 nucleotides line up with TRBD1. Per the germline V gene, CDR1 is SQVTM and CDR2 is ANQGSEA. The CDR3 runs 13 residues. The ends lost 4 bases at V and 3 bases at J; junction bases unmatched: 0.